This T cell receptor (beta chain) emerged from a study of blood T cell repertoires in COVID-19. Study in general: Some COVID-19 samples were acute and others convalescent; all came from the United States, Italy and Spain.

The table came from immunoSEQ multiplex PCR; TCRdb's copy has only in-frame clones and leaves some out. Of roughly 250,000 clones listed, 85% to 90% were seen once; the top ten hold about 1.6%. Everyone who took part was about 18 to 90 years old, and they came from 20 to 25 US areas. Categorization into cohorts depended on clinical history that participants reported. All recovered Cohort 3 donors got two negative PCRs, got clearance, or saw symptom resolution. The ends were cut back, 0 bases at V and 3 bases at J, with 10 bases in the middle. Looked up from germline, CDR1 is SGHRS and CDR2 is YFSETQ. This CDR3 contains 14 residues.

This chain joins TRBV5-1 and TRBJ2-7; perhaps TRBD2 as D (6 bases). The sequence derives from a woman in her forties or fifties who had recovered from COVID-19. Sequenced sample: PBMCs or T cells enriched from blood (not recorded which). Here the CDR3 reads CASSLAGGNYEQYF. The DNA for the CDR3 is TGCGCCAGCAGCTTGGCAGGAGGGAACTACGAGCAGTACTTC.